This T cell receptor beta chain comes out of a study of regulatory T cells in long-lasting Graves disease. Notes on the study in general: What was studied was peripheral blood only, and not thyroid tissue.

In its sample, this clonotype was seen many times. Its specificity is not known. With 3 bases removed from V and 5 bases from J, the gap between germline ends came to 18 bases. The CDR3 is made up of 16 amino acids. Germline V gene lookup returns CDR1 MNHEY and CDR2 SMNVEV (reference sequence). Time point here: newly diagnosed GD, antithyroid drugs for less than 3 months. Generation of the TCR library employed RNA extracted from PBMCs. Building of the TCR beta libraries involved iRepertoire HTBI primers and Arm-PCR of CDR3 regions. MiXCR was run by TCRdb on the multiplex PCR reads, yielding one entry per CDR3 protein. The top ten clones hold around 12% of a sample with 530,000 or so distinct CDR3 sequences, 15% to 20% of them seen once. This sample was also put to use in a study of T cells in Graves' hyperthyroidism and ophthalmopathy.

This specimen was peripheral blood mononuclear cells (PBMCs), taken at new diagnosis, from a patient treated with antithyroid drugs. This sequence joins TRBV27 and TRBJ2-3, with D possibly being TRBD2 (6 bases). The receptor's source is a man in his late teens or twenties with Graves disease. CDR3 in DNA: TGTGCCAGCAGTTTCGAATCGGGACTGGAAATAGATACGCAGTATTTT. It is translated as CASSFESGLEIDTQYF.